This passage covers 2 T cell receptor beta chains from one sample sequenced in a study of shared clonotypes between healthy human individuals. The protocol was immunoSEQ multiplex PCR, while the TCRdb copy is restricted to in-frame clones and leaves out a portion. The profile shows around 2,100,000 clones, about 95% of them singletons. Terminally differentiated effector memory CD45RA+ cells were excluded by CCR7 positive selection of CD45RO-negative cells. The sample taken for sequencing was naive CD8+ T cells sorted from blood. The receptors shown here come from a man between 18 and 29 years old in good health.

Here the CDR3 reads CASSAGNEQYF. CDR3 bases: TGTGCCAGCAGTGCAGGGAACGAGCAGTACTTC. The chain recombines TRBV25-1 with TRBJ2-7, with D possibly being TRBD1 (5 bases). V was pared by 4 bases and J by 5 bases, with 6 bases between. This CDR3 has 11 amino acids. Germline lookup yields CDR1 MGHDK and CDR2 SYGVNS.

The chain carries TRBV6-5 and TRBJ1-6; D call uncertain. V shed 2 bases and J shed 8 bases, with 7 bases lying between them. CDR3 length equals 13 residues. CDR1 and CDR2 from the germline V gene are MNHEY and SVGAGI. CDR3 bases: TGTGCCAGCAGTTACAACCCCGATTCACCCCTCCACTTT. This encodes CASSYNPDSPLHF.